This entry is about one TCR beta chain. This record belongs to a study of blood T cell repertoires in COVID-19. Turning to the study itself: COVID-19 samples, acute and convalescent, were from the United States, Italy and Spain. Nucleic acid was either cDNA or gDNA, and it came from T cells, B-cell-depleted T cells, or PBMCs.

Study processing details: Nucleated cell counts were estimated from reference gene primer amplification. The repertoire was sequenced with immunoSEQ multiplex PCR; TCRdb's copy has only in-frame clones and lacks some. The V and J calls and clone size are taken from that table; D and trimming were inferred from the DNA. The sample records approximately 44,000 clones, more than 70% being singletons. Per germline, CDR1 SGHRS and CDR2 YFSETQ. The ends were cut back, 6 bases at V and 5 bases at J, with 12 bases in the middle. The CDR3 covers 14 residues. The TCR sequence derives from a woman aged 80 or over with acute or convalescent COVID-19. The chain employs TRBV5-1 and TRBJ1-6; maybe TRBD1 (5 bases). The sequencing sample was made of peripheral blood. CDR3 sequence (DNA): TGCGCCAGCAACCAGGGAGGCGATAATTCACCCCTCCACTTT. Translating it yields CASNQGGDNSPLHF.